This entry lists 3 T cell receptor beta chains sequenced from one sample in a study of CD8+ T cells in alopecia areata. RNA extraction was followed by reverse transcription into cDNA, which acted as the sequencing template. Assay: immunoSEQ multiplex PCR; the TCRdb copy retains only in-frame clones and omits some. The table shows 150,000 to 190,000 clones, with around 55% occurring only once. This specimen consisted of CD8+ T cells sorted from blood, obtained at week 0. These receptors came from a human donor with alopecia areata.

The chain links TRBV7-9 to TRBJ2-7, with D possibly being TRBD2 (6 bases). Trimming pared 5 bases from V and 7 bases from J, leaving 12 bases between. Looked up from germline, CDR1 is SEHNR and CDR2 is FQNEAQ (reference sequence). There are 12 residues in the CDR3. CDR3 region: CASSLDYFEQYF. CDR3 DNA sequence: TGTGCCAGCAGCCTGGACTATTTTGAGCAGTACTTC.

This chain joins TRBV27 and TRBJ2-1, with D perhaps matching TRBD1 (6 bases). The CDR3 extends over 13 amino acids. The V gene lost 5 bases and the J gene lost 8 bases, with 13 bases spanning the gap. Germline assignment: CDR1 MNHEY and CDR2 SMNVEV (reference sequence). As DNA, the CDR3 is TGTGCCAGCAGTGATATGGCAGGGGATGAGCAGTTCTTC. Its protein is CASSDMAGDEQFF.

The gene calls are TRBV5-6 and TRBJ2-7; D remains unclear. With 2 bases removed from V and 0 bases from J, the gap between germline ends came to 6 bases. CDR1 and CDR2 from the germline V gene are SGHDT and YYEEEE. This CDR3 has 13 residues. In DNA, the CDR3 is TGTGCCAGCAGCTTCCGAGACTCCTACGAGCAGTACTTC. It specifies CASSFRDSYEQYF.